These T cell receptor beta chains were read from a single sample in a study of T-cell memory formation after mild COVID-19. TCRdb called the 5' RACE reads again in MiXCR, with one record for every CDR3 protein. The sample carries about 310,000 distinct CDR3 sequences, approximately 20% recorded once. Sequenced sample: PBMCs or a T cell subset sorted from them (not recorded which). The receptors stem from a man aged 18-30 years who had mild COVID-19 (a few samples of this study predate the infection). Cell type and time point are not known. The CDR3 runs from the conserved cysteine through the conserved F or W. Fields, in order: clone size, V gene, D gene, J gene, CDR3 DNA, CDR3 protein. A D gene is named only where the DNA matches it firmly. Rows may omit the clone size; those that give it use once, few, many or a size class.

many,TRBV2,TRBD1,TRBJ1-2,TGTGCCAGCAGGGACAGGGGGCCTGGCTACACCTTC,CASRDRGPGYTF
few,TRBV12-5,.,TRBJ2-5,TGTGCTAGTGGTTCCCTCTCGGGACTTCGAGGCGAGACCCAGTACTTC,CASGSLSGLRGETQYF
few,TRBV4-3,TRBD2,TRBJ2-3,TGCGCCAGCAGCCAAGATAGGAGCGGGGGGGCCATAGATACGCAGTATTTT,CASSQDRSGGAIDTQYF
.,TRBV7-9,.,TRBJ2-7,TGTGCCAGCACCCCGCCCGGGACGCAGAGATACGAGCAGTACTTC,CASTPPGTQRYEQYF
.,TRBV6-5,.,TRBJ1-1,TGTGCCAGCAGTTACGCCCACTTCACTGAAGCTTTCTTT,CASSYAHFTEAFF
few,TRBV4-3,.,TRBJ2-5,TGCGCCAGCAGCCAAGTTAGGATGGAGACCCAGTACTTC,CASSQVRMETQYF
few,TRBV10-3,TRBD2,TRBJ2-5,TGTGCCATCAGTTCAACTAGCGGGGGGATCGAGACCCAGTACTTC,CAISSTSGGIETQYF
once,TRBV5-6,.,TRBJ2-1,TGTGCCAGCACCAGGGCCCATCGGAGGGATGAGCAGTTCTTC,CASTRAHRRDEQFF
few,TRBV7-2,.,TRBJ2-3,TGTGCCAGCAGCTCCTCTGGGGGAGATACGCAGTATTTT,CASSSSGGDTQYF
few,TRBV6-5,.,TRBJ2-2,TGTGCCAGCACTATAGGGGCCGGGGAGCTGTTTTTT,CASTIGAGELFF
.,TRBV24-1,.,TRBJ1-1,TGTGCCACCAGTGATTCCAGGGGATTGAACACTGAAGCTTTCTTT,CATSDSRGLNTEAFF
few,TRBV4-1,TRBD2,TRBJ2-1,TGCGCCAGCAGCCAGTTAGCGGGGGGTATAAATGAGCAGTTCTTC,CASSQLAGGINEQFF
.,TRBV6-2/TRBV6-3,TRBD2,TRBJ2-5,TGTGCCAGCAGTTACTCGCTAGCGGGCTACCAAGAGACCCAGTACTTC,CASSYSLAGYQETQYF
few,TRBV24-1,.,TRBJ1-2,TGTGCCACCAGTGATTCCCGGGGGTTGAATGGCTACACCTTC,CATSDSRGLNGYTF
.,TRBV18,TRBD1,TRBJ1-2,TGTGCCAGCTCACCGGGAGGACAGGGTCTCTATGGCTACACCTTC,CASSPGGQGLYGYTF
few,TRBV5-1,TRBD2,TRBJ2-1,TGCGCCAGCAGCTTCCTAGCGGGGGGCAATGAGCAGTTCTTC,CASSFLAGGNEQFF
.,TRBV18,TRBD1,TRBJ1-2,TGTGCCAGCTCCTCGGGACAGGGCCTCGAAGGCTACACCTTC,CASSSGQGLEGYTF
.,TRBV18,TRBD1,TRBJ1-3,TGTGCCAGCTCACCCGGGACAGGCTCTGGAAACACCATATATTTT,CASSPGTGSGNTIYF
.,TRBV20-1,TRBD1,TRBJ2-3,TGCAGTGCTAGGTCAACAGGGGGCGCGGCAGATACGCAGTATTTT,CSARSTGGAADTQYF
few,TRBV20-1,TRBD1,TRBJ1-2,TGCAGTGCGGGGGGGGACAGACTATATGGCTACACCTTC,CSAGGDRLYGYTF
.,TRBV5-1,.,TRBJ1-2,TGCGCCAGCACCCTTCATAGCACAAGGGATGGCTACACCTTC,CASTLHSTRDGYTF
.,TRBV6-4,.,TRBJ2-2,TGTGCCAGCAGTGATCCCTTCGGGGCCTCCACCGGGGAGCTGTTTTTT,CASSDPFGASTGELFF
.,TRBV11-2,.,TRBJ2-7,TGTGCCAGCAGCTTAGTTCGTGGCATCTACGAGCAGTACTTC,CASSLVRGIYEQYF
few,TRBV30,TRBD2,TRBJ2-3,TGTGCCTGGAGTGTGAGCGGGGGAACAGATACGCAGTATTTT,CAWSVSGGTDTQYF
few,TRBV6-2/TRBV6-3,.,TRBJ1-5,TGTGCCAGCAGTTACTTACTCGTTAATCAGCCCCAGCATTTT,CASSYLLVNQPQHF
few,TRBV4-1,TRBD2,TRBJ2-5,TGCGCCAGCAGCCCCCGAGGTAGCGGGGGGGATCAAGAGACCCAGTACTTC,CASSPRGSGGDQETQYF
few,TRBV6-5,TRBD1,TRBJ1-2,TGTGCCAGCAGGAGGGGACAGGAAAACTATGGCTACACCTTC,CASRRGQENYGYTF
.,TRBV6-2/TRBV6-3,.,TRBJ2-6,TGTGCCACCCGATCCCCCAGGTTCTCTGGGGCCAACGTCCTGACTTTC,CATRSPRFSGANVLTF
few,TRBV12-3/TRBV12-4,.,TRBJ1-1,TGTGCCAGCAGTTTACCCAAGACAGGCAAAACTGAAGCTTTCTTT,CASSLPKTGKTEAFF
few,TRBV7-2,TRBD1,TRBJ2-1,TGTGCCAGCAGCTCCCTAGGGACAGCCGGGTCAAGGGGGCAGTTCTTC,CASSSLGTAGSRGQFF
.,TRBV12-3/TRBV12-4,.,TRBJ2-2,TGTGCCAGCAGTTTAATGGGGGCCACCGGGGAGCTGTTTTTT,CASSLMGATGELFF
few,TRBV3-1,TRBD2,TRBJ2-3,TGTGCCAGCAGCCTCCCCGGGACTAGCGCCTTAGATACGCAGTATTTT,CASSLPGTSALDTQYF